This TCR beta chain emerged from a study of brain T cells in children with intractable seizures. The CDR3 is 18 amino acids. Per germline, CDR1 GTSNPN and CDR2 SVGIG (reference sequence). The junction had 14 bases not matched to a gene; V was cut back by 1 base and J by 2 bases. Time point here: blood from clinic visit 5 months post-surgery; TSC patient then seizure free. Here immunoSEQ multiplex PCR was the method, and the copy in TCRdb shows in-frame clones only, minus some. The data hold 340,000 or so clones, with nearly 95% observed a single time. The sequence was collected from a boy younger than two with tuberous sclerosis and intractable seizures. The source material was peripheral blood, sampled around 5 months after surgery. This sequence joins TRBV30 and TRBJ2-3; 8 bases agree with TRBD2. The CDR3 DNA reads as TGTGCCTGGAGTGGTTTCTCTGAGACTAGCGCCTTCACAGATACGCAGTATTTT. It translates to CAWSGFSETSAFTDTQYF.